In its sample, the clone carrying this T cell receptor beta chain was seen a few times. Its antigen is as yet unknown. The record originates from a study of T cells after yellow fever vaccination. Study-level results: Weaker overall, the secondary response nonetheless peaked faster (day 5 versus 15). Booster sampling recovered most clones from primary vaccination (around 96% CD4, approximately 90% CD8).

TCR cDNA was made by 5'RACE template switching, adding a universal primer site and UMIs. TCRdb recomputed calls from the 5' RACE reads with MiXCR, one row per CDR3 protein. The table shows about 240,000 distinct CDR3 sequences, with around 7% occurring only once. The CDR3 sequence is 14 residues long. With 5 bases removed from V and 3 bases from J, the gap between germline ends came to 12 bases. From germline, CDR1 is KGHDR and CDR2 SFDVKD. The source of this sequence is a man aged 25-45 years who received the YFV17D yellow fever vaccine. The sequencing here drew on CD4+ T cells sorted from PBMCs, taken 15 days after the yellow fever booster vaccination. This chain joins TRBV24-1 and TRBJ1-2; no clear D gene. The CDR3 nucleotides read TGTGCCACCAGTGGGGAAATTGGAGACTATGGCTACACCTTC. Its protein is CATSGEIGDYGYTF.